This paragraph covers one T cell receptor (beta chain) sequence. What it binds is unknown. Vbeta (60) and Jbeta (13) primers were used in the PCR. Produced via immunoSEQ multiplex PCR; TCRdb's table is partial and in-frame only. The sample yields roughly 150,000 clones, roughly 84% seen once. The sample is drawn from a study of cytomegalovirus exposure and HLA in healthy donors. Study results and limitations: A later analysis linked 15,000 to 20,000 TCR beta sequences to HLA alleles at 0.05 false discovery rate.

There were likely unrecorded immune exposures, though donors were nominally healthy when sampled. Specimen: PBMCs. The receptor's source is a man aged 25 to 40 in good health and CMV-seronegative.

The CDR3: CASSPQAGGYNEQFF. The CDR3 DNA reads TGTGCCAGCAGCCCCCAGGCGGGCGGTTACAATGAGCAGTTCTTC. The chain uses TRBV9 and TRBJ2-1, with D perhaps matching TRBD2 (5 bases). Trimming removed 4 bases from V and 4 bases from J, with 15 bases in between. This CDR3 contains 15 residues. Germline assignment: CDR1 SGDLS and CDR2 YYNGEE.